This note documents a single TCR beta chain sequence. The conserved closing phenylalanine or tryptophan is absent in this CDR3, likely reflecting a read error. This sample was included in a study of tumor-infiltrating lymphocytes in primary liver carcinoma. Bulk tissue was left unsorted, and RNA and DNA were co-extracted from 20-30 mg of it. The CDR3 has 15 amino acids. CDR1 and CDR2 from the germline V gene are SGHDT and YYEEEE. Production of TCR beta cDNA used 500 ng total RNA together with a constant-region primer. Employing slightly modified ARM-PCR, three nested multiplex PCR rounds were run, and these gave rise to the TCR beta libraries. Use of TRBV1-TRBV30 forward primers with a C-beta reverse primer characterized the first two PCR rounds, which lasted roughly 9 cycles each. Each CDR3 protein is one row after TCRdb ran MiXCR on the multiplex PCR reads. Seen here are approximately 30,000 distinct CDR3 sequences, around 66% observed once, and the top ten hold around a third.

The rearrangement uses TRBV5-6 and TRBJ2-2, with D unclear. Sequences were obtained from liver tumor tissue from sampling region 3. Regarding subset: tumor region T3, left-lateral pole. The source is a woman under 40 with primary liver carcinoma and hepatitis B virus infection. Written as DNA, the CDR3 is TGTCCCACCAGCTTGGCACCCAGAGTCACCGGGGAGCTGTTTTAT. It yields the protein CPTSLAPRVTGELFY.